This T cell receptor beta chain was identified in a study of blood T cell repertoires in COVID-19. Study at large: PBMCs, B-cell-depleted T cells, or T cells provided the cDNA or gDNA that made up the material.

Authors' methods: Estimation of nucleated cell counts relied on the amplification of reference gene primers. Data came from immunoSEQ multiplex PCR; TCRdb stores just in-frame clones and leaves some out. The DNA was the basis for D and trimming; V, J and clone size are from that table. Found here are more than 55,000 clones, roughly 80% of them singletons; the top ten hold approximately 6.8%. This CDR3 comprises 13 residues. V lost 6 bases to trimming and J lost 6 bases, with 14 bases between them. The sequence was collected from a woman between 45 and 65 years old with active or convalescent COVID-19. The chain uses TRBV12-3 or TRBV12-4 and TRBJ1-2; weak D call: TRBD1 (6 bases). Input material: peripheral blood. The CDR3 loop reads CASRSGGQDGYTF. The CDR3 coding sequence is TGTGCCAGCAGATCGGGGGGCCAGGATGGCTACACCTTC.